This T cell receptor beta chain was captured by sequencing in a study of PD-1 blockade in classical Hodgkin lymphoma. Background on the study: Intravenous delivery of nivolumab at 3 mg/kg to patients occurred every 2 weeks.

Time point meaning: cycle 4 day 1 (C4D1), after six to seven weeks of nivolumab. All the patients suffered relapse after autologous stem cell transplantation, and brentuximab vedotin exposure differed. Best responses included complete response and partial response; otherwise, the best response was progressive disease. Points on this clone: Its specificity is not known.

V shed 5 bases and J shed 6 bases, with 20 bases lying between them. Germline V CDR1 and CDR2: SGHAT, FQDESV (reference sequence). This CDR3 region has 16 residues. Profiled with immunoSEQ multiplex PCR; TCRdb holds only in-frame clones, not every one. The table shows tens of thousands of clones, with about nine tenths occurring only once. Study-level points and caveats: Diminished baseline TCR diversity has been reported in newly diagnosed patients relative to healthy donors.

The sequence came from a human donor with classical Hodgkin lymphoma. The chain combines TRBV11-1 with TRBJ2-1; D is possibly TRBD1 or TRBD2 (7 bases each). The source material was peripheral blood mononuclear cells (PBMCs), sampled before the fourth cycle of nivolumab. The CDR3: CASSLPGTKGANEQFF. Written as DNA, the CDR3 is TGTGCCAGCAGCCTGCCCGGGACTAAGGGGGCCAATGAGCAGTTCTTC.